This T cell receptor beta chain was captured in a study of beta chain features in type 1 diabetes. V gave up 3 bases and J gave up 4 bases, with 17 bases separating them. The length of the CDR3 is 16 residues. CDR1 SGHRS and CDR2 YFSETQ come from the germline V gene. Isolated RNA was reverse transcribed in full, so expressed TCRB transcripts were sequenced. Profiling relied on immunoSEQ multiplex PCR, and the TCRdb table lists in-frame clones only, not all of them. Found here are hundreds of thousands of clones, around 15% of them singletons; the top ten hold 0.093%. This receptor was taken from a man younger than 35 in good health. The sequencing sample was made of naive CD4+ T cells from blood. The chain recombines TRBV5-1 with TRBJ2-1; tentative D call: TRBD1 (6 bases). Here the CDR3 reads CASSSPGHNLYNEQFF. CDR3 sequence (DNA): TGCGCCAGCAGCTCTCCGGGACACAACTTATACAATGAGCAGTTCTTC. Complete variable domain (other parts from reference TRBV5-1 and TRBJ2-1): KAGVTQTPRYLIKTRGQQVTLSCSPISGHRSVSWYQQTPGQGLQFLFEYFSETQRNKGNFPGRFSGRQFSNSRSEMNVSTLELGDSALYLCASSSPGHNLYNEQFFGPGTRLTVL.